These 8 T cell receptor beta chains were sequenced from one sample in a study of blood T cell repertoires in COVID-19. Sequencing was performed with immunoSEQ multiplex PCR; in TCRdb, only in-frame clones are kept and a portion is missing. The table lists about 73,000 clones, 80% to 90% of them singletons, with about 10% in the top ten. Sequencing was done on a sample of peripheral blood. The receptors were sampled from an elderly man with acute or convalescent COVID-19.

The V gene is TRBV19, the J gene TRBJ2-4; 10 nucleotides align to TRBD2. The CDR3 runs 14 residues. J lost 7 bases, V lost 5 bases, and 5 bases had no gene match. Looked up from germline, CDR1 is LNHDA and CDR2 is SQIVND (reference sequence). CDR3 in DNA: TGTGCCAGTAGTTCTTTAGCGGGGGGTAACATTCAGTACTTC. Translation: CASSSLAGGNIQYF.

The gene calls are TRBV5-6 and TRBJ2-3; 13 bases fit TRBD2. CDR1 is SGHDT and CDR2 is YYEEEE in the germline V gene. The CDR3 runs to 16 residues. The junction had 5 bases not matched to a gene; V was cut back by 4 bases and J by 3 bases. The CDR3 region has the DNA TGTGCCAGCAGCAAGACTAGCGGGGGGATAACAGATACGCAGTATTTT. The encoded protein is CASSKTSGGITDTQYF.

V gene TRBV9 combines with J gene TRBJ2-2, with D tentatively TRBD1 (6 bases). Germline loops: CDR1 SGDLS, CDR2 YYNGEE. Between the trimmed V and J ends, which lost 0 bases and 4 bases, there was a span of 13 bases. The CDR3 is 16 residues long. CDR3 in amino acids: CASSVGGRGGTGELFF. Here the CDR3 DNA reads TGTGCCAGCAGCGTAGGTGGGAGAGGGGGCACCGGGGAGCTGTTTTTT. The whole variable domain, remainder taken from reference TRBV9 and TRBJ2-2, is DSGVTQTPKHLITATGQRVTLRCSPRSGDLSVYWYQQSLDQGLQFLIQYYNGEERAKGNILERFSAQQFPDLHSELNLSSLELGDSALYFCASSVGGRGGTGELFFGEGSRLTVL.

V usage is TRBV7-9 and J usage is TRBJ2-7, with TRBD1 as a possible D gene (6 bases). CDR1 and CDR2 (germline): SEHNR, FQNEAQ (reference sequence). The ends were cut back, 2 bases at V and 2 bases at J, with 13 bases in the middle. The CDR3 covers 15 residues. CDR3 region: CASSLSDKGAYEQYF. Here the CDR3 DNA reads TGTGCCAGCAGCTTAAGCGACAAGGGGGCCTACGAGCAGTACTTC.

The chain uses TRBV14 and TRBJ2-3; TRBD2 matches 14 bases. Looked up from germline, CDR1 is SGHDN and CDR2 is FVKESK. CDR3 length: 18 amino acids. V dropped 0 bases and J dropped 10; count of bases not matched to a gene: 12. DNA of the CDR3: TGTGCCAGCAGCCAAGATCCCCGGACTAGCGGGGGGAATCAGGCGCAGTATTTT. It specifies CASSQDPRTSGGNQAQYF.

The rearrangement links TRBV4-1 to TRBJ1-1; D gene unclear. From germline, CDR1 is MGHRA and CDR2 YSYEKL. V lost 2 bases, J lost 3 bases, and 16 bases lay in between. The CDR3 runs 16 residues. In DNA form, the CDR3 reads TGCGCCAGCAGCCAATTCGGGTTAGTGGAAGACACTGAAGCTTTCTTT. It specifies CASSQFGLVEDTEAFF.

This chain uses TRBV30 with TRBJ1-1; weak D call: TRBD1 (5 bases). This CDR3 has 17 residues. Germline V gene lookup returns CDR1 GTSNPN and CDR2 SVGIG (reference sequence). Trimming took off 0 bases at V and 1 base at J, with 18 bases between the two ends. In nucleotides, the CDR3 is TGTGCCTGGAGTGTACCCTTCGCAGGGTTCCGGAACACTGAAGCTTTCTTT. Translated: CAWSVPFAGFRNTEAFF.

In its sample, this clone was seen once. The genes are TRBV6-1 and TRBJ2-1; D is unresolved. V lost 2 bases, J lost 2 bases, and 4 bases lay in between. The CDR3 runs to 13 residues. The germline V gene encodes CDR1 MNHNS and CDR2 SASEGT. The DNA of the CDR3 is TGTGCCAGCAGTGAAAGCACCTACAATGAGCAGTTCTTC. This sequence encodes CASSESTYNEQFF.